This TCR beta chain came from a study of T cells after yellow fever vaccination. Overall study context: Preparation of fractions with low cell numbers was performed using SMART-Seq v4 Ultra Low Input.

This clonotype came up a few times. Its antigen is not identified. Points from the study as a whole: Post-booster repertoires contained most primary-vaccination clones again (almost 97% CD4, roughly 90% CD8). Researchers noted that a small share of clonotypes showed up in both CD4 and CD8 compartments.

A 5'RACE template-switching step, the method used to make TCR cDNA, added a universal primer site and UMIs. From the 5' RACE reads, TCRdb called clonotypes with MiXCR, one entry per CDR3 protein. The repertoire holds 300,000 or so distinct CDR3 sequences, with 10% to 15% as singletons. This CDR3 is 15 amino acids long. With 3 bases removed from V and 3 bases from J, the gap between germline ends came to 12 bases. Germline lookup yields CDR1 MDHEN and CDR2 SYDVKM. The chain uses TRBV28 and TRBJ1-3; D may be TRBD1 (6 bases). This receptor was identified in a young man who received the YFV17D yellow fever vaccine. The sample consisted of CD4+ T cells sorted from PBMCs, taken 45 days after the yellow fever booster vaccination. The CDR3 bases are TGTGCCAGCAGTTTTGGGGGGGCTAGTGGAAACACCATATATTTT. It is translated as CASSFGGASGNTIYF.